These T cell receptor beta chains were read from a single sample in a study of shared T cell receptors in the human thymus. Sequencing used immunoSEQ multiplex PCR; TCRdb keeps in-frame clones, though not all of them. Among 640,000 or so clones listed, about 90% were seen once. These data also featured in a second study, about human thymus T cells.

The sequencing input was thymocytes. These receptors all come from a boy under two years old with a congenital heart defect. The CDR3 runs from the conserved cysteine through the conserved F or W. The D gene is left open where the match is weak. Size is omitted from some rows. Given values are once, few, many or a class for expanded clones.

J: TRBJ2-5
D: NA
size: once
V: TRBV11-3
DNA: TGTGCCAGCAGCCTCGGGAGCCAAGAGACCCAGTACTTC
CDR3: CASSLGSQETQYF

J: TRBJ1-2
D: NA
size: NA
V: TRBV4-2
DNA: TGTGCCAGCAGCCCACGGTTAACATTGGGGCACTATGGCTACACCTTC
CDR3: CASSPRLTLGHYGYTF

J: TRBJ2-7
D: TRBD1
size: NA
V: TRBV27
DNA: TGTGCCAGCAGTTCGCGACCCCCGGACAGGGGTGACTACGAGCAGTACTTC
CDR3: CASSSRPPDRGDYEQYF

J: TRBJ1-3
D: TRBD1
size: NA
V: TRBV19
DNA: TGTGCCAGTAGTATCCGGGACAGGGGGACTGGAAACACCATATATTTT
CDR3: CASSIRDRGTGNTIYF

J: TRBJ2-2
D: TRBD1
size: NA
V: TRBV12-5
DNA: TGTGCTAGTGGCTTGACAGGGCCTACCGGCGGGGAGCTGTTTTTT
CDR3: CASGLTGPTGGELFF

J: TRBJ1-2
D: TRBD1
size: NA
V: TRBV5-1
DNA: TGCGCCAGCAGCTTGGGGGACAGGGGAGATAAAATGGAGCGGGATCGTGGCTACACCTTC
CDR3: CASSLGDRGDKMERDRGYTF

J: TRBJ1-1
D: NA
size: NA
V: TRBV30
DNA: TGTGCCTGGGGCCCCCCGGGGTCGAACACTGAAGCTTTCTTT
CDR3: CAWGPPGSNTEAFF

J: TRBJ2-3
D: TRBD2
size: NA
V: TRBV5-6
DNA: TGTGCCAGCAGCTTGACTAGCGGGGGGGGAAGCACAGATACGCAGTATTTT
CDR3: CASSLTSGGGSTDTQYF

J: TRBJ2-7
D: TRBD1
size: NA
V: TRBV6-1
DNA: TGTGCCAGCAGTAAAGGGACAGGGGGCACACCCCCCTACGAGCAGTACTTC
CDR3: CASSKGTGGTPPYEQYF

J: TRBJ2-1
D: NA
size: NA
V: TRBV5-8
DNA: TGTGCCAGCAGCCCGGCGGTCCGTGTCTCCTACAATGAGCAGTTCTTC
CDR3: CASSPAVRVSYNEQFF

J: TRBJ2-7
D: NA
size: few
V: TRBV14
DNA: TGTGCCAGCAGCCAGCTAGACTACGAGCAGTACTTC
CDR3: CASSQLDYEQYF

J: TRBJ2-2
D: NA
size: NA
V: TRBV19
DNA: TGTGCCAGTAGTATAGGCCCAGGGGTGGAGACCGGGGAGCTGTTTTTT
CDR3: CASSIGPGVETGELFF

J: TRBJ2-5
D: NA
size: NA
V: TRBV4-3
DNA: TGCGCCAGCAGCCAAGATCGGGCGGGCAGCGGTCGGTTTGAGACCCAGTACTTC
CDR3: CASSQDRAGSGRFETQYF

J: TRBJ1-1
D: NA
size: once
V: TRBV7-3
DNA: TGTGCCAGCAGCCCAAACACGATTGGTGAAGCTTTCTTT
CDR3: CASSPNTIGEAFF

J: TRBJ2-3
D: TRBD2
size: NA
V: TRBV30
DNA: TGTGCCTGGAGTGTAAAGGCTAGCGGAAGCCCCCCCCTAACAGATACGCAGTATTTT
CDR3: CAWSVKASGSPPLTDTQYF

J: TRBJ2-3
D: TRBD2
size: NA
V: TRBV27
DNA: TGTGCCAGCAGTTCCCGCCCCCCGCGGGAGGGGTACACAGATACGCAGTATTTT
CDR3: CASSSRPPREGYTDTQYF

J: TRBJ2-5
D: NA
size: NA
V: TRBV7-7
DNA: TGTGCCAGCAGCTTAGCCACTAGGAAAGAAGAGACCCAGTACTTC
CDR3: CASSLATRKEETQYF

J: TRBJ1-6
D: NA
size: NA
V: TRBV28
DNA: TGTGCCAGCAGTGGGCAGGCGCCCGTCTCACCCCTCCACTTT
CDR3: CASSGQAPVSPLHF

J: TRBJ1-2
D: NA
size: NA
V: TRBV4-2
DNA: TGTGCCAGCAGCCAAGTTGGGACTGTTAACTATGGCTACACCTTC
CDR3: CASSQVGTVNYGYTF

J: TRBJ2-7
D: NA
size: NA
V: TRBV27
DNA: TGTGCCAGCAGTTTTAGGGGGGGCTACGAGCAGTACTTC
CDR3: CASSFRGGYEQYF

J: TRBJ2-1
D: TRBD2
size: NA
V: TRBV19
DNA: TGTGCCAGTAGTAGCGATCTAGCGGGAGGGCCAAGTAATGAGCAGTTCTTC
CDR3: CASSSDLAGGPSNEQFF

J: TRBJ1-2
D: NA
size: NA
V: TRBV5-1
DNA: TGCGCCAGCAGCTTCGGCTATGGCTACACCTTC
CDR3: CASSFGYGYTF

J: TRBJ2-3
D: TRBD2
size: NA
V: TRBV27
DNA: TGTGCCAGCAGTGAGGGGCGGGAGGAGTCAGATACGCAGTATTTT
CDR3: CASSEGREESDTQYF